The rows below give T cell receptor beta chains drawn from one sample of a study of T cell changes during pregnancy in multiple sclerosis. The repertoire was sequenced with immunoSEQ multiplex PCR; TCRdb's copy has only in-frame clones and lacks some. This table holds more than 50,000 clones, 91% found once. The starting material was peripheral blood, obtained before pregnancy. Source of these receptors: a female donor with multiple sclerosis, enrolled in a pregnancy study. Both conserved end residues are trimmed from each CDR3. Size values are once, few and many counts, or a class for expanded clones, and some rows have none.

>.|TRBV5-1|TRBJ1-4
ASSLGGPTNEKLF
>.|TRBV25-1|TRBJ2-3
ASSGQRGVSDTQY
>.|TRBV6-5|TRBJ2-3
ASSYSRTGADTQY
>.|TRBV5-6|TRBJ2-2
ASSLRDLYTGELF
>once|TRBV7-2|TRBJ2-7
ASSLRQGSYEQY
>.|TRBV19|TRBJ1-1
ASSPRTETGNTEAF
>.|TRBV4-3|TRBJ1-4
ASSQEGGGKLF
>.|TRBV7-2|TRBJ2-2
ASSSRADTGELF
>once|TRBV29-1|TRBJ2-5
SVEFKLGTSDGETQY
>.|TRBV27|TRBJ1-2
ASSIASGYGYT
>.|TRBV27|TRBJ2-7
ASSLSYQGYEQY
>.|TRBV7-9|TRBJ1-5
ASTYGGVGNQPQH
>.|TRBV19|TRBJ1-5
ASSTDRFGNQPQH
>.|TRBV30|TRBJ2-7
AWSIPGTDEQY
>once|TRBV6-1|TRBJ2-3
ASSVSLAGEAAQY
>once|TRBV7-2|TRBJ1-6
ASSSMGGQVLSPLH
>.|TRBV12-5|TRBJ2-3
ASGLPPVRGTDTQY
>few|TRBV4-2|TRBJ1-3
ASSQDLGAGSGNTIY
>.|TRBV7-2|TRBJ2-7
ASSRRDRSSYEQY
>.|TRBV27|TRBJ2-5
ASRRHRAQQETQY